This note documents a single TCR beta chain sequence. Its antigen is not known. The entry originates in a study of blood T cells in healthy people across ages. Findings of the study overall: Expanded clonotype changes were possibly confounded by unknown donor CMV status.

CDR1 and CDR2 (germline): SQVTM, ANQGSEA. The CDR3 has 15 residues. V lost 2 bases and J 4 bases, leaving 15 bases between the germline ends. The second PCR ran roughly 7 to 12 cycles with a sample-barcoded 5' primer and J-beta primers. Carrying 12 random nucleotides, a template-switch adaptor labeled each individual cDNA molecule. From the 5' RACE reads, TCRdb called clonotypes with MiXCR, one entry per CDR3 protein. The sample yields 1 million or so distinct CDR3 sequences, under 55% seen once. The TCR sequence derives from a woman aged 60-75 years in good health. Input material: blood. The genes are TRBV29-1 and TRBJ2-1, with D possibly TRBD2 on 5 matching bases. CDR3 bases: TGCAGCGTTGAAAGCGGCAGGCCCACGTACAATGAGCAGTTCTTC. Translated: CSVESGRPTYNEQFF.